These 23 T cell receptor beta chains were all obtained from the same sample, sequenced in a study of blood T cell repertoires in COVID-19. Here immunoSEQ multiplex PCR was the method, and the copy in TCRdb shows in-frame clones only, minus some. The repertoire holds about 220,000 clones, with 82% as singletons. Sequencing was carried out using PBMCs or T cells enriched from blood (not recorded which). The receptors derive from a woman aged 60-75 years who had recovered from COVID-19.

The rearrangement uses TRBV11-2 and TRBJ2-1, with D tentatively TRBD2 (6 bases). Deletions cut 10 bases from V and 3 bases from J, with 22 bases between. This CDR3 has 16 amino acids. In germline, CDR1 is SGHAT, CDR2 FQNNGV. The chain's CDR3 is CATQLRGEESYNEQFF. CDR3 DNA sequence: TGTGCCACCCAGCTTAGAGGGGAGGAAAGCTACAATGAGCAGTTCTTC.

The V and J genes are TRBV5-1 and TRBJ1-3; perhaps TRBD1 as D (6 bases). The CDR3 loop spans 16 amino acids. Germline V gene sequence: CDR1 SGHRS, CDR2 YFSETQ. Trimming took 0 bases from V and 4 from J, leaving 14 bases between them. In DNA form, the CDR3 reads TGCGCCAGCAGCTTGGGGGCACAGGGTTGGGGAAACACCATATATTTT. Its translation: CASSLGAQGWGNTIYF.

Ten or more counts support this clone. The genes are TRBV7-9 and TRBJ1-2, with a possible D match to TRBD1 (6 bases). The germline CDR1 and CDR2 sequences are SEHNR and FQNEAQ (reference sequence). Trimming cost V 0 bases and J 6 bases, with 14 bases left between them. The CDR3 covers 15 residues. CDR3 protein: CASSLAQGMEHGYTF. CDR3 coding DNA: TGTGCCAGCAGCTTAGCACAGGGTATGGAGCATGGCTACACCTTC.

The chain carries TRBV12-5 and TRBJ1-1, with TRBD1 as a possible D gene (6 bases). Germline values: CDR1 LGHNT, CDR2 FRNRAP. V shed 0 bases and J shed 4 bases, with 15 bases lying between them. This CDR3 is built from 16 residues. CDR3 coding DNA: TGTGCTAGTGGTTTGGTACTTGGCAAAGGGGGCACTGAAGCTTTCTTT. This translates into CASGLVLGKGGTEAFF.

The V call is TRBV5-8, the J call TRBJ1-5; D call uncertain. Trimming took 4 bases from V and 0 from J, leaving 17 bases between them. From germline, CDR1 is SGHTS and CDR2 YDEGEE. The CDR3 extends over 17 amino acids. In nucleotides, the CDR3 is TGTGCCAGCAGCCCGGTACGAGACACAAATAGCAATCAGCCCCAGCATTTT. Translated: CASSPVRDTNSNQPQHF.

The genes are TRBV29-1 and TRBJ1-4; 9 bases are a match to TRBD1. This CDR3 contains 15 residues. Germline CDR1 is SQVTM and CDR2 is ANQGSEA. Trimming cost V 4 bases and J 2 bases; bases outside gene matches: 5. Written as DNA, the CDR3 is TGCAGCGTTGGGGACAGGGCAACTACTAATGAAAAACTGTTTTTT. Encoded protein: CSVGDRATTNEKLFF.

The chain is built from TRBV19 and TRBJ1-5, with 12 positions matching TRBD1. Germline V gene sequence: CDR1 LNHDA, CDR2 SQIVND (reference sequence). The ends lost 0 bases at V and 5 bases at J; junction bases unmatched: 11. The CDR3 extends over 19 amino acids. As DNA, the CDR3 is TGTGCCAGTAGTATAGACGGGTCCTACGGGACAGGGGGCGATCAGCCCCAGCATTTT. It encodes CASSIDGSYGTGGDQPQHF. Variable domain in full (rest from reference TRBV19 and TRBJ1-5): DGGITQSPKYLFRKEGQNVTLSCEQNLNHDAMYWYRQDPGQGLRLIYYSQIVNDFQKGDIAEGYSVSREKKESFPLTVTSAQKNPTAFYLCASSIDGSYGTGGDQPQHFGDGTRLSIL.

The chain links TRBV25-1 to TRBJ1-4, with TRBD1 as a possible D gene (6 bases). The CDR3 consists of 17 residues. V was trimmed by 3 bases and J by 0 bases, leaving 14 bases between them. In germline, CDR1 is MGHDK, CDR2 SYGVNS. The CDR3 sequence is CASSDPTGTTTNEKLFF. The DNA for the CDR3 is TGTGCCAGCAGTGACCCCACAGGGACGACAACTAATGAAAAACTGTTTTTT.

The chain employs TRBV5-1 and TRBJ1-2, with D tentatively TRBD1 (5 bases). Germline CDR1 SGHRS, CDR2 YFSETQ. The CDR3 spans 14 residues. V shed 7 bases and J shed 2 bases, with 15 bases lying between them. CDR3: CASCIDSTNYGYTF. CDR3 nucleotides: TGCGCCAGCTGTATCGACAGTACCAACTATGGCTACACCTTC. Full variable domain (remainder filled in from reference TRBV5-1 and TRBJ1-2): KAGVTQTPRYLIKTRGQQVTLSCSPISGHRSVSWYQQTPGQGLQFLFEYFSETQRNKGNFPGRFSGRQFSNSRSEMNVSTLELGDSALYLCASCIDSTNYGYTFGSGTRLTVV.

The CDR3 nucleotides read TGCGCCAGCAGCCAAGCAACAGGGACTGGAAACACCATATATTTT. Translating gives CASSQATGTGNTIYF. The chain carries TRBV4-3 and TRBJ1-3, with D possibly matching TRBD1 (6 bases). The CDR3 loop spans 15 amino acids. The germline V and J ends were trimmed by 1 base and 2 bases, with 9 bases remaining between them. Germline V gene sequence: CDR1 LGHNA, CDR2 YSLEER.

CDR3: CASSLETAIQHF. CDR3 bases: TGTGCCAGCAGCCTTGAGACAGCGATCCAGCATTTT. The genes are TRBV6-5 and TRBJ1-5, with D perhaps TRBD1 (5 bases). Germline lookup yields CDR1 MNHEY and CDR2 SVGAGI. CDR3 length: 12 residues. Trimming removed 6 bases at V and 12 bases at J, with 15 bases between.

This clone showed up just once. The rearrangement links TRBV3-1 (or the pseudogene TRBV3-2) to TRBJ2-7; 7 bases are shared with TRBD1. From germline, CDR1 is LGHDT and CDR2 YNNKEL (reference sequence). Trimming removed 4 bases from V and 7 bases from J; junction bases left unmatched: 7. There are 13 residues in the CDR3. Written as DNA, the CDR3 is TGTGCCAGCAGCCGTTCCCCACAGGGGGAGCAGTACTTC. It yields the protein CASSRSPQGEQYF.

The J gene is TRBJ2-3, the V gene TRBV5-1; D uncertain. CDR3 size: 15 residues. V was trimmed by 0 bases and J by 2 bases, leaving 10 bases between them. CDR1 SGHRS and CDR2 YFSETQ come from the germline V gene. DNA of the CDR3: TGCGCCAGCAGCTTGGCGGTCTATAACACAGATACGCAGTATTTT. It codes for CASSLAVYNTDTQYF.

The CDR3, as DNA: TGTGCCAGCAGCCGGTGGGCGGGGGGGCCTGGTGAGCAGTTCTTC. This gives the protein CASSRWAGGPGEQFF. V is TRBV7-2 and J is TRBJ2-1; TRBD2 matches 9 bases. From germline, CDR1 is SGHTA and CDR2 FQGNSA. The V and J ends lost 5 bases and 9 bases, in that order; junction bases with no gene match: 11. This CDR3 spans 15 amino acids.

The chain couples TRBV18 to TRBJ2-7; TRBD2 agrees at 10 bases. This CDR3 comprises 12 residues. With V trimmed by 6 bases and J by 7 bases, 3 bases remained unmatched. Germline V gene lookup returns CDR1 KGHSH and CDR2 LQKENI. CDR3 in DNA: TGTGCCAGCTCCGCGGGACTAGCGGAGCAGTACTTC. Encoded protein: CASSAGLAEQYF.

The genes are TRBV19 and TRBJ2-5; 8 bases are shared with TRBD1. V was pared by 3 bases and J by 2 bases, with 8 bases of the junction left unmatched. CDR1 is LNHDA, CDR2 SQIVND, per germline (reference sequence). The CDR3 is made up of 16 amino acids. The CDR3: CASSMGPRTGQETQYF. For the CDR3, the DNA is TGTGCCAGTAGTATGGGTCCGAGGACAGGGCAAGAGACCCAGTACTTC. The full variable domain, rest sourced from reference TRBV19 and TRBJ2-5, is DGGITQSPKYLFRKEGQNVTLSCEQNLNHDAMYWYRQDPGQGLRLIYYSQIVNDFQKGDIAEGYSVSREKKESFPLTVTSAQKNPTAFYLCASSMGPRTGQETQYFGPGTRLLVL.

This chain connects TRBV3-1 (or the pseudogene TRBV3-2) to TRBJ1-1, with D maybe TRBD1 (5 bases). This CDR3 comprises 14 residues. V gave up 1 base and J gave up 0 bases, with 6 bases separating them. Germline lookup yields CDR1 LGHDT and CDR2 YNNKEL (reference sequence). Written as DNA, the CDR3 is TGTGCCAGCAGCCAAGGACAGCTGAACACTGAAGCTTTCTTT. It codes for CASSQGQLNTEAFF.

The chain employs TRBV29-1 and TRBJ2-1; 9 nucleotides align to TRBD1. The CDR3 spans 15 residues. Trimming removed 3 bases from V and 4 bases from J; junction bases left unmatched: 7. Germline V lookup: CDR1 SQVTM, CDR2 ANQGSEA. The CDR3 coding sequence is TGCAGCGTTGACCATGACAGGGGGATATACAATGAGCAGTTCTTC. Its protein product is CSVDHDRGIYNEQFF.

The chain is built from TRBV4-3 and TRBJ2-2; a possible D gene is TRBD2 (7 bases). The germline V and J ends were trimmed by 0 bases and 6 bases, with 11 bases remaining between them. Germline CDR1 and CDR2: LGHNA and YSLEER. The CDR3 totals 15 residues. The CDR3 coding sequence is TGCGCCAGCAGCCAAGAAAGGGGGAGGGCCGGGGAGCTGTTTTTT. Translation: CASSQERGRAGELFF.

The chain carries TRBV29-1 and TRBJ1-2; a possible D gene is TRBD1 (6 bases). The CDR3 length is 14 residues. Trimming stripped 2 bases from V and 6 bases from J, with 16 bases between. Germline-derived CDR1 and CDR2 are SQVTM and ANQGSEA. The DNA for the CDR3 is TGCAGCGTTGAAAGCCAGGGGTTAATAGATGGCTACACCTTC. This codes for CSVESQGLIDGYTF.

In DNA, the CDR3 is TGTGCCAGCAGCGTAGCCGGGGGCGGACTAGGGGGAGGGTCCTACAATGAGCAGTTCTTC. It encodes CASSVAGGGLGGGSYNEQFF. The genes are TRBV9 and TRBJ2-1; TRBD2 is a possible D gene (7 bases). Between the trimmed V and J ends, which lost 0 bases and 1 base, there was a span of 23 bases. The CDR3 is made up of 20 amino acids. From germline, CDR1 is SGDLS and CDR2 YYNGEE.

The rearrangement links TRBV27 to TRBJ2-5; D is perhaps TRBD1 (6 bases). Germline V gene data show CDR1 as MNHEY and CDR2 as SMNVEV (reference sequence). This CDR3 has 14 amino acids. Trimming stripped 5 bases from V and 3 bases from J, with 13 bases between. In nucleotides, the CDR3 is TGTGCCAGCAGTCGCACAGCAGGGGAAGAGACCCAGTACTTC. Protein sequence: CASSRTAGEETQYF.

This chain links TRBV25-1 with TRBJ1-4; 9 bases match TRBD1. Germline lookup yields CDR1 MGHDK and CDR2 SYGVNS. V lost 7 bases to trimming and J lost 8 bases; unmatched junction nucleotides: 11. The CDR3 runs 15 residues. The CDR3 DNA follows: TGTGCCAGCAACGCGGCGACAGGGGGAGGAGAAAAACTGTTTTTT. Protein product: CASNAATGGGEKLFF.